The subject of this entry is one TCR beta chain. The germline CDR1 and CDR2 sequences are LGHNA and YSLEER. The V gene lost 0 bases and the J gene lost 5 bases, with 11 bases spanning the gap. This CDR3 has 14 amino acids. A second about 6 to 12 cycle PCR used barcoded and J-beta primers. Each cDNA was tagged by a template-switch adaptor containing 12 random nucleotides. TCRdb independently ran MiXCR on the 5' RACE reads; one entry per CDR3 protein. Of about 800,000 distinct CDR3 sequences listed, 20% to 30% are singletons. The data are from a study of blood T cells in healthy people across ages. Separately, the same data were catalogued under a study of T cells of mothers and their children. That study reports: The analysis detected no persistent microchimeric T cell clones.

This sequence joins TRBV4-3 and TRBJ2-7; D is perhaps TRBD2 (6 bases). Sequences were obtained from blood. The clonotype originates from a boy aged 10-17 years in good health. CDR3 region: CASSQDYGGDEQYF. The DNA for the CDR3 is TGCGCCAGCAGCCAAGATTACGGGGGTGACGAGCAGTACTTC.